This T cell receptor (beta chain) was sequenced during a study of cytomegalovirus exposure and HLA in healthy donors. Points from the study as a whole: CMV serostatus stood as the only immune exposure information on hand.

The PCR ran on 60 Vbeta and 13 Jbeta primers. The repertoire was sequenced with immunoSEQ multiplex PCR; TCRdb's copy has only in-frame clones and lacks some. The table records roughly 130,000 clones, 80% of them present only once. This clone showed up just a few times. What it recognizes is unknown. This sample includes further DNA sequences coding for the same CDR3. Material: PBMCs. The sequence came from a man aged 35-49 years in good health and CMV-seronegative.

CDR3 sequence (DNA): TGTGCCAGCAGTGAAGCAACAGGGGGTCAGCCCCAGCATTTT. It is translated as CASSEATGGQPQHF. The chain joins TRBV2 to TRBJ1-5; 8 nucleotides agree with TRBD1. The CDR3 is 14 residues long. Germline V gene sequence: CDR1 SNHLY, CDR2 FYNNEI. V lost 0 bases, J lost 6 bases, and 1 base stayed unmatched. Full variable domain (rest looked up from reference TRBV2 and TRBJ1-5): EPEVTQTPSHQVTQMGQEVILRCVPISNHLYFYWYRQILGQKVEFLVSFYNNEISEKSEIFDDQFSVERPDGSNFTLKIRSTKLEDSAMYFCASSEATGGQPQHFGDGTRLSIL.